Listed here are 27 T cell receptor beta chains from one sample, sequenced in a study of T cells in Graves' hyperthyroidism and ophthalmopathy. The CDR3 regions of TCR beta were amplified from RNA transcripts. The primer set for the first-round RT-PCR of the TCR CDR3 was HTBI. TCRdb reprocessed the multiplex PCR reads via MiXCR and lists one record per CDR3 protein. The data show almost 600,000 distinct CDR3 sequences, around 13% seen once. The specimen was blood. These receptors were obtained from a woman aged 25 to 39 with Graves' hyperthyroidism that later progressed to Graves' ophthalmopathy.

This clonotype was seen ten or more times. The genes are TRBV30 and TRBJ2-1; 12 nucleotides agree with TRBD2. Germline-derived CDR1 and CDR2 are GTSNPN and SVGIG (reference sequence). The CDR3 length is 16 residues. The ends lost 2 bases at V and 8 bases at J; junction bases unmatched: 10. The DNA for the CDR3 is TGTGCCTGGAGTCCCTGGACTAGCGGGATTACCGATGAGCAGTTCTTC. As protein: CAWSPWTSGITDEQFF.

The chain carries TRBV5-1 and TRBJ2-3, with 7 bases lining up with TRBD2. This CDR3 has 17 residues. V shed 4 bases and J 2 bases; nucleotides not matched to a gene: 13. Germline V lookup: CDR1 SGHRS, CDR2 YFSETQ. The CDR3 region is CASSTYGLGRHTDTQYF. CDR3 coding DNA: TGCGCCAGCAGCACTTACGGACTAGGACGACACACAGATACGCAGTATTTT. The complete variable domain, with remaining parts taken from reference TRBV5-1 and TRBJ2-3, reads KAGVTQTPRYLIKTRGQQVTLSCSPISGHRSVSWYQQTPGQGLQFLFEYFSETQRNKGNFPGRFSGRQFSNSRSEMNVSTLELGDSALYLCASSTYGLGRHTDTQYFGPGTRLTVL.

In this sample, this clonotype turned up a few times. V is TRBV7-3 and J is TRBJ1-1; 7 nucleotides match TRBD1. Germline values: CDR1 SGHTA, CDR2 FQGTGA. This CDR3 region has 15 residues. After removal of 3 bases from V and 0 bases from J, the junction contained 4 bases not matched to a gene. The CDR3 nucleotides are TGTGCCAGCAGCTTTTCAGGGGGTATGAACACTGAAGCTTTCTTT. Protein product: CASSFSGGMNTEAFF. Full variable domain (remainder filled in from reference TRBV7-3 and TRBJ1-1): GAGVSQTPSNKVTEKGKYVELRCDPISGHTALYWYRQSLGQGPEFLIYFQGTGAADDSGLPNDRFFAVRPEGSVSTLKIQRTERGDSAVYLCASSFSGGMNTEAFFGQGTRLTVV.

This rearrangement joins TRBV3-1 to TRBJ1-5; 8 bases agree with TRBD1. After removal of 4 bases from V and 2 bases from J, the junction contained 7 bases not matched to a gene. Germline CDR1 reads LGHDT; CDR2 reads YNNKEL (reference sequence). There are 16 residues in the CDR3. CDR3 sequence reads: CASSRAGTGGNQPQHF. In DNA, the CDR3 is TGTGCCAGCAGCCGAGCTGGGACAGGCGGCAATCAGCCCCAGCATTTT.

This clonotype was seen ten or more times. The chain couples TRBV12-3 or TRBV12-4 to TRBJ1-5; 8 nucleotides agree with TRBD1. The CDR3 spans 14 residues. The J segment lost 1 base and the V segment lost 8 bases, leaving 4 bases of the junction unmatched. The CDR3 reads CASGTGLSNQPQHF. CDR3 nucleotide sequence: TGTGCCAGCGGGACAGGCCTAAGCAATCAGCCCCAGCATTTT.

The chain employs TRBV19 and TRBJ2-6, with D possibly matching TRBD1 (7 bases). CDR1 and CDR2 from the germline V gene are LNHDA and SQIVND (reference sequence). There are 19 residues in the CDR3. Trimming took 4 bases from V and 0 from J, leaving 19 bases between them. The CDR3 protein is CASSTSGRGVTSGANVLTF. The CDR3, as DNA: TGTGCCAGTAGTACATCCGGCAGGGGGGTGACCTCTGGGGCCAACGTCCTGACTTTC.

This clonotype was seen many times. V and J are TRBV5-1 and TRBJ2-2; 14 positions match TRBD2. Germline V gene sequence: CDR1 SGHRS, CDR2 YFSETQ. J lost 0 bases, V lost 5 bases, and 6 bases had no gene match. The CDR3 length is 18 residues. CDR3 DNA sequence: TGCGCCAGCAGAAGAGGACTAGCGGGAGGTTCGAACACCGGGGAGCTGTTTTTT. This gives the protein CASRRGLAGGSNTGELFF.

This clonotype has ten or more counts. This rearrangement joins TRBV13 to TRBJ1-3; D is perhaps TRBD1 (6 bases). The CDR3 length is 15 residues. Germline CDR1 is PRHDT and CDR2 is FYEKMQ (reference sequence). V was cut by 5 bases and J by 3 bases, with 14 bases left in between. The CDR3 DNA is TGTGCCAGCAGCGAGAATCCGGGACATGGAAACACCATATATTTT. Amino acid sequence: CASSENPGHGNTIYF.

Here the CDR3 reads CASSTLADAPYNEQFF. For the CDR3, the DNA is TGTGCCAGCAGTACCCTGGCAGACGCTCCCTACAATGAGCAGTTCTTC. The V call is TRBV2, the J call TRBJ2-1; unclear D gene. The germline gives CDR1 SNHLY, CDR2 FYNNEI. Trimming cost V 5 bases and J 2 bases, with 16 bases left between them. CDR3 size: 16 residues.

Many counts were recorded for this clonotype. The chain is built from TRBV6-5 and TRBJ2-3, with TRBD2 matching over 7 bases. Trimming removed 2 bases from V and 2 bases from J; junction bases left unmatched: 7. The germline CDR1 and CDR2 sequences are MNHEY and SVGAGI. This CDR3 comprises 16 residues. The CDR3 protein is CASSYLQTSPTDTQYF. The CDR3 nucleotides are TGTGCCAGCAGTTACCTTCAGACTAGCCCCACAGATACGCAGTATTTT.

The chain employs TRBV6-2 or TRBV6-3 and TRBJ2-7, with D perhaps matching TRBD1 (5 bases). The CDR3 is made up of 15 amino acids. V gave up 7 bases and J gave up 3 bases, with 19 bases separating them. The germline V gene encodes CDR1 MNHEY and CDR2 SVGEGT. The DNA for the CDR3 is TGTGCCAGCATGACCGTGGCAGGGAAGGTCTACGAGCAGTACTTC. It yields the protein CASMTVAGKVYEQYF.

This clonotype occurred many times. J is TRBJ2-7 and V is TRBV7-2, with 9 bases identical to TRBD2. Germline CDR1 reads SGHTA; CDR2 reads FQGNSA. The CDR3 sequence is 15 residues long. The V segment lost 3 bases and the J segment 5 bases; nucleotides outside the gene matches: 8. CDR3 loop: CASSLQLAGNDEQYF. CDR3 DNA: TGTGCCAGCAGCTTGCAACTAGCGGGTAACGACGAGCAGTACTTC.

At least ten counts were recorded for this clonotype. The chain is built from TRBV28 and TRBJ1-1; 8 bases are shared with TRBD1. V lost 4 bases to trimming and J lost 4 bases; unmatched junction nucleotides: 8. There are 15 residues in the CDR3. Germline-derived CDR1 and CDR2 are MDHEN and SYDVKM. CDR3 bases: TGTGCCAGCAGTTCCCCAACAGGGGGAGGCACTGAAGCTTTCTTT. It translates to CASSSPTGGGTEAFF.

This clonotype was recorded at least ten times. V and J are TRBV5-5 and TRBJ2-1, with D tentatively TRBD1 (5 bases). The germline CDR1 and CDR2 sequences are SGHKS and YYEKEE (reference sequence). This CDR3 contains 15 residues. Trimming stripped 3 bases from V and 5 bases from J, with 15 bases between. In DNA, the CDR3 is TGTGCCAGCAGCTCAGGGCCCTCCGCTCACAATGAGCAGTTCTTC. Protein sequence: CASSSGPSAHNEQFF.

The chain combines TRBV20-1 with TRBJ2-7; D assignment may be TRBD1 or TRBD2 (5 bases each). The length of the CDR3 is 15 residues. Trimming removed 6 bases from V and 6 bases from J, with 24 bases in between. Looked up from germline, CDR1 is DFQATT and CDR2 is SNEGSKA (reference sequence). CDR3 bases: TGCAGTGCCACCAAGTATCAGGGCTCTGGAGGCGAGCAGTACTTC. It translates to CSATKYQGSGGEQYF.

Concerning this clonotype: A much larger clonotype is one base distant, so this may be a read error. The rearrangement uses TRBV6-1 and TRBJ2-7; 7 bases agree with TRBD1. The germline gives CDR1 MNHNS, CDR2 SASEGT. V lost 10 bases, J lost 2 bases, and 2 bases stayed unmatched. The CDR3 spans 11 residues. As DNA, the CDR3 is TGTGCCACCGGGACAGCCTACGAGCAGTACTTC. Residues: CATGTAYEQYF.

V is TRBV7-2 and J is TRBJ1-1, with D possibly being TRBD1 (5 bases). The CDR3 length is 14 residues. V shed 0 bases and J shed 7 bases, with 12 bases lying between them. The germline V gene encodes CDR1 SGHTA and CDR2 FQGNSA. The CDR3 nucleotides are TGTGCCAGCAGCTTAGCGGGGGGAGTAAGTGAAGCTTTCTTT. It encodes CASSLAGGVSEAFF.

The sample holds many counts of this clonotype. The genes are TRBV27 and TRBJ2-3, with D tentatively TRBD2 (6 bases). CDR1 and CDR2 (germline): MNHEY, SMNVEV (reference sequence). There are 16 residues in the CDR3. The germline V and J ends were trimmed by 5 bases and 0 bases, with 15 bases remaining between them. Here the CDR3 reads CASSPSWGTSTDTQYF. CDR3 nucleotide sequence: TGTGCCAGCAGTCCCTCCTGGGGGACTAGCACAGATACGCAGTATTTT.

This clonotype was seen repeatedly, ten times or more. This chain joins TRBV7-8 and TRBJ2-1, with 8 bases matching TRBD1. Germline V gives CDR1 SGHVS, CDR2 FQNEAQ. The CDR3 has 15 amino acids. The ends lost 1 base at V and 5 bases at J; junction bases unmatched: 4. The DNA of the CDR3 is TGTGCCAGCAGCTTAGTCGACAGGGGCGACAATGAGCAGTTCTTC. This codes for CASSLVDRGDNEQFF.

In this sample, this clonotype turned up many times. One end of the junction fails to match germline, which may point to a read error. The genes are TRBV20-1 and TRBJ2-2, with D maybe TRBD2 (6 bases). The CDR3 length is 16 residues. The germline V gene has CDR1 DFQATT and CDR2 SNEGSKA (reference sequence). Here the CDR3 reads CSASPTRRGNNGELFF. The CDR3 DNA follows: TGCAGTGCTAGTCCGACTAGGCGGGGAAACAACGGGGAGCTGTTTTTT.

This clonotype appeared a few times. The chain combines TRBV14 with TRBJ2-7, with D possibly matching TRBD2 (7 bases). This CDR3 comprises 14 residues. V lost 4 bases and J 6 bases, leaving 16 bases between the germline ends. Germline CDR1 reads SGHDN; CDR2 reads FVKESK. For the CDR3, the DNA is TGTGCCAGCAGCCTCACGGGGGGCCTCTCCGAGCAGTACTTC. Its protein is CASSLTGGLSEQYF.

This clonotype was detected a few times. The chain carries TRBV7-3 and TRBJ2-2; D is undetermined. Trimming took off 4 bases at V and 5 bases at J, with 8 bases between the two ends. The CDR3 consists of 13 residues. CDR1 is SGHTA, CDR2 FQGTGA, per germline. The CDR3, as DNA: TGTGCCAGCAGCTCTAAATTTACCGGGGAGCTGTTTTTT. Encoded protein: CASSSKFTGELFF.

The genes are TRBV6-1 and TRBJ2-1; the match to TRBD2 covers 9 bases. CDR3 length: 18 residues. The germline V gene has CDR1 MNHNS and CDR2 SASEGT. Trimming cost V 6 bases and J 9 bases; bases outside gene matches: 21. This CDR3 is CASSPSFGTSRNRVEQFF. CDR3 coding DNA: TGTGCCAGCAGCCCAAGCTTCGGGACTAGCCGTAACCGGGTTGAGCAGTTCTTC.

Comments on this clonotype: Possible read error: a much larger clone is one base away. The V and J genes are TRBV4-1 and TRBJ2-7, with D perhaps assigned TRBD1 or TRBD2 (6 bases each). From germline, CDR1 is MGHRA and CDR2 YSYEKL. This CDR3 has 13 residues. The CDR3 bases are TGCGCCAGCAACCAAGGGGGGCCCTACGAGCAGTACTTC. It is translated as CASNQGGPYEQYF.

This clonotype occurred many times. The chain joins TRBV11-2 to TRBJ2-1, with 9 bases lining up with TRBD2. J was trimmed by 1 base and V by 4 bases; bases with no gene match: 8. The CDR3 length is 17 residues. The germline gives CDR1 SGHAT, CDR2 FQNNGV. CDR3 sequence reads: CASSSPTSGISYNEQFF. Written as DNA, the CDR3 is TGTGCCAGCAGCTCGCCGACTAGCGGAATTTCCTACAATGAGCAGTTCTTC.

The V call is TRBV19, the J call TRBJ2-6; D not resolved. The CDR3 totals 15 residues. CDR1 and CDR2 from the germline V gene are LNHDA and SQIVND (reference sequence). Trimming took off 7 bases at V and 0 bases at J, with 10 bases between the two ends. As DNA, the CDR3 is TGTGCCAGTACCCCTTACGCCTCTGGGGCCAACGTCCTGACTTTC. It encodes CASTPYASGANVLTF.

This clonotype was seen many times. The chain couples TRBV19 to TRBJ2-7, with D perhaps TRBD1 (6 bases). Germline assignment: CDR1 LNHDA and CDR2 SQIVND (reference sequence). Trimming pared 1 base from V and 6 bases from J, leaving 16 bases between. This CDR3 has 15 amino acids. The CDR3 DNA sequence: TGTGCCAGTAGTATAGGGGTAGCACAGGGTGTCGAGCAGTACTTC. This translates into CASSIGVAQGVEQYF. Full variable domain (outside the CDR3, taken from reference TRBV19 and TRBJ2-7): DGGITQSPKYLFRKEGQNVTLSCEQNLNHDAMYWYRQDPGQGLRLIYYSQIVNDFQKGDIAEGYSVSREKKESFPLTVTSAQKNPTAFYLCASSIGVAQGVEQYFGPGTRLTVT.